This T cell receptor (beta chain) appears in the sequencing data of a study of CD8 T cells in ankylosing spondylitis (dated 2017 in TCRdb). With regard to the full study: The study profiled T cell receptor beta repertoires in healthy donors and ankylosing spondylitis patients to find disease-linked TCR variants. The whole study cohort included 108 healthy donors and 20 to 25 ankylosing spondylitis patients. Samples of peripheral blood were taken, and for ankylosing spondylitis patients, synovial fluid was collected as well.

Sequencing instrument: Illumina HiSeq 2500. TCR beta libraries were prepared by quantitative 5'-RACE with molecular barcodes. Per the source publication's procedure: To identify disease-linked TCR variants, a new computational method was used, one built on a probabilistic model of VDJ rearrangement. TCRdb handled the public reads itself, with Q25 trimming in fastp and clone calling in MiXCR, and kept productive beta chains. Each record represents a unique CDR3 protein, reported with the most common genes and DNA among its rows. Clone size and V and J calls follow TCRdb, not the original study. The sample profile shows a few hundred thousand distinct CDR3 sequences; 6.5% to 10% of them were found once. The top ten hold more than 12% of the sample. The V and J ends are trimmed by 3 bases and 5 bases, leaving 13 bases between them. CDR1 SEHNR and CDR2 FQNEAQ were looked up in the germline V gene (reference sequence). Spanning cysteine to phenylalanine, the CDR3 consists of 14 amino acids. Only the CDR3 part of the read is kept: 42 bases, read in frame from the first base.

Overall results and qualifications from the work: The disease-linked clones were reported as significantly enriched in matched synovial fluid samples from ankylosing spondylitis patients. Some motif variants had previously been reported in the synovial fluid and blood of reactive arthritis patients, which suggests shared mechanisms of disease initiation. A TCR beta motif of 7 or 8 highly homologous amino acid variants appeared characteristic of blood from ankylosing spondylitis patients. In peripheral blood, the disease-linked clones were found at relatively low frequencies and had a CD8+ phenotype.

Remarks on this clonotype: What antigen it recognizes has not been identified. Per-nucleotide qualities are absent, and no much larger clonotype sits a single base away.

The chain was built from TRBV7-9 and TRBJ1-1; a tentative D match to TRBD1 spans 5 bases. Material: blood, either unsorted or a sorted T cell fraction (not recorded which). The receptor comes from a male donor with ankylosing spondylitis. The CDR3 here reads CASSFVGVVTEAFF. The bases read TGTGCCAGCAGCTTCGTGGGGGTTGTGACTGAAGCTTTCTTT.